These T cell receptor beta chains were read from a single sample in a study of T cells in Graves' hyperthyroidism and ophthalmopathy. In TCRdb, the multiplex PCR reads were re-called with MiXCR into one record per CDR3 protein. This table holds hundreds of thousands of distinct CDR3 sequences, approximately 14% found once. Sequenced input: blood. All receptors come from a woman aged 18-29 years with Graves' hyperthyroidism. CDR3s include the opening cysteine and the closing phenylalanine or tryptophan. The D gene is left open where the match is weak. Size is omitted from some rows. Given values are once, few, many or a class for expanded clones.

abundance	d_gene	j_gene	v_gene	CDR3nt	CDR3aa
many	TRBD2	TRBJ2-1	TRBV2	TGTGCCAGCAGTGTCCTGACTAGCGGGGGGTCGAATGAGCAGTTCTTC	CASSVLTSGGSNEQFF
many	-	TRBJ2-7	TRBV7-9	TGTGCCAGCAGCTTGAAGGGTGGGTCCTACGAGCAGTACTTC	CASSLKGGSYEQYF
many	-	TRBJ2-3	TRBV30	TGTGCCTGGAGTGTTCGGAGGGGGCAAGATACGCAGTATTTT	CAWSVRRGQDTQYF
many	-	TRBJ1-5	TRBV2	TGTGCCAGCAGCCCCGACAGGAGCCTGGGGGTCAATCAGCCCCAGCATTTT	CASSPDRSLGVNQPQHF
many	-	TRBJ2-7	TRBV15	TGTGCCACCCAGCGACCCTCCAAGTCCTACGAGCAGTACTTC	CATQRPSKSYEQYF
-	TRBD1	TRBJ1-2	TRBV27	TGTGCCAGCAGTCCGCTCCGGACAGGGCGCTCTAACTATGGCTACACCTTC	CASSPLRTGRSNYGYTF
few	-	TRBJ2-2	TRBV3-1	TGTGCCAGCAGCCATATAGGGTTGGCGGCCGGGGAGCTGTTTTTT	CASSHIGLAAGELFF
-	-	TRBJ1-6	TRBV20-1	TGCAGTGCTAGACCTCCCTATTGGGGGTCAGGTTCACCCCTCCACTTT	CSARPPYWGSGSPLHF
many	TRBD1	TRBJ2-7	TRBV12-3/TRBV12-4	TGTGCCAGCAGTCCCGGACAGGGGGCGCATCATGACGGCACCTACGAGCAGTACTTC	CASSPGQGAHHDGTYEQYF
many	-	TRBJ2-5	TRBV20-1	TGCAGTGCTAGAGAAGAGACCCAGTACTTC	CSAREETQYF
many	-	TRBJ1-1	TRBV5-1	TGCGCCAGCAGCTTGGAGGGCAATACGAACACTGAAGCTTTCTTT	CASSLEGNTNTEAFF
many	TRBD1	TRBJ2-7	TRBV6-2/TRBV6-3	TGTGCCAGCAGGACGGTTGGACAGGGCTCCTACGAGCAGTACTTC	CASRTVGQGSYEQYF
many	TRBD1	TRBJ1-5	TRBV28	TGTGCCAGCAGTTTGGGGACAGGGACCCATCAGCCCCAGCATTTT	CASSLGTGTHQPQHF